Listed here are 21 T cell receptor beta chains from one sample, sequenced in a study of T-cell reconstitution after alpha-beta-depleted transplantation in children. Construction of the TCRbeta library involved unique molecular identifiers. TCRdb fed the PCR reads into MiXCR, producing one record per CDR3 protein. The repertoire holds fewer than 700,000 distinct CDR3 sequences, with roughly 13% as singletons. Material: PBMCs, mostly from graft donor cells, obtained 360 days after TCRalphabeta/CD19-depleted stem cell transplant. The source is a male patient aged 10-17 years who had a stem cell transplant for acute myeloid leukemia, so the T cells may come from the graft donor.

This clonotype was observed a handful of times. This sequence joins TRBV9 and TRBJ2-7; 8 nucleotides line up with TRBD1. V gave up 4 bases and J gave up 3 bases; unmatched junction bases: 9. The CDR3 has 15 residues. CDR1 and CDR2 (germline): SGDLS, YYNGEE. CDR3 loop: CASSPLRTGIYEQYF. CDR3 nucleotide sequence: TGTGCCAGCAGCCCACTCCGGACAGGGATCTACGAGCAGTACTTC.

This clonotype has more than one count but fewer than ten. This chain uses TRBV7-2 with TRBJ2-5, with D unclear. Germline V gene sequence: CDR1 SGHTA, CDR2 FQGNSA. Deletions cut 4 bases from V and 4 bases from J, with 10 bases between. The CDR3 extends over 13 amino acids. CDR3 coding DNA: TGTGCCAGCAGCTCACCATCGCGAGAGACCCAGTACTTC. Translation: CASSSPSRETQYF.

This clonotype occurred a few times. This chain links TRBV20-1 with TRBJ2-1, with D hard to call. Trimming cost V 5 bases and J 5 bases, with 16 bases left between them. This CDR3 contains 14 residues. Per germline, CDR1 DFQATT and CDR2 SNEGSKA (reference sequence). CDR3 amino acids: CSAARPPVDNEQFF. CDR3 in DNA: TGCAGTGCTGCACGGCCCCCAGTGGACAATGAGCAGTTCTTC.

This rearrangement joins TRBV9 to TRBJ1-2; 7 nucleotides agree with TRBD1. The trim removed 1 base at V and 6 bases at J, leaving 6 bases unmatched. The germline V gene has CDR1 SGDLS and CDR2 YYNGEE. The CDR3 is 14 residues long. The CDR3 DNA reads TGTGCCAGCAGCGTACTGAGTCAGGGGGATGGCTACACCTTC. Amino acid sequence: CASSVLSQGDGYTF.

As for this clonotype: Possible read error: a much larger clone is one base away. The chain uses TRBV7-6 and TRBJ1-3; D unclear. Germline CDR1 reads SGHVS; CDR2 reads FNYEAQ. The CDR3 spans 14 residues. CDR3 protein: CASSSSTSGITIYF. Here the CDR3 DNA reads TGTGCCAGCAGCTCATCAACGTCTGGAATCACCATATATTTT.

The chain couples TRBV18 to TRBJ2-7, with 9 bases fitting TRBD1. The CDR3 contains 15 residues. V gave up 5 bases and J gave up 1 base; unmatched junction bases: 6. Germline CDR1 KGHSH, CDR2 LQKENI. The CDR3 bases are TGTGCCAGCTCAAGATCCGGGACAGGGTCCTACGAGCAGTACTTC. Translation gives CASSRSGTGSYEQYF. Filled out from reference TRBV18 and TRBJ2-7, the complete variable domain reads NAGVMQNPRHLVRRRGQEARLRCSPMKGHSHVYWYRQLPEEGLKFMVYLQKENIIDESGMPKERFSAEFPKEGPSILRIQQVVRGDSAAYFCASSRSGTGSYEQYFGPGTRLTVT.

This clonotype was found many times. CDR3 amino acids: CASSSGLAGGDEQFF. CDR3 DNA sequence: TGTGCCAGCAGCTCAGGACTAGCGGGAGGGGATGAGCAGTTCTTC. The chain uses TRBV7-8 and TRBJ2-1; 15 bases are a match to TRBD2. After removal of 4 bases from V and 8 bases from J, the junction contained 3 bases not matched to a gene. The CDR3 is made up of 15 amino acids. Germline V gives CDR1 SGHVS, CDR2 FQNEAQ. Drawing the rest from reference TRBV7-8 and TRBJ2-1, the complete variable domain is GAGVSQSPRYKVAKRGQDVALRCDPISGHVSLFWYQQALGQGPEFLTYFQNEAQLDKSGLPSDRFFAERPEGSVSTLKIQRTQQEDSAVYLCASSSGLAGGDEQFFGPGTRLTVL.

This clonotype was seen a handful of times. The chain is built from TRBV14 and TRBJ2-5; tentative D call: TRBD1 (5 bases). The CDR3 has 14 amino acids. The V gene lost 1 base and the J gene lost 6 bases, with 12 bases spanning the gap. Germline V gene data show CDR1 as SGHDN and CDR2 as FVKESK. The CDR3 spells CASSQVIQGKTQYF. The CDR3 DNA follows: TGTGCCAGCAGCCAAGTAATCCAGGGAAAGACCCAGTACTTC.

On this clonotype: One junction end does not reproduce the germline sequence, and a read error may be involved. This chain uses TRBV20-1 with TRBJ2-7, with D perhaps TRBD1 (5 bases). Germline-derived CDR1 and CDR2 are DFQATT and SNEGSKA (reference sequence). This CDR3 comprises 15 residues. CDR3 nucleotides: TGCTGTGCTAGAGTTATAGGGGTTTCTATCTACGAGCAGTACTTC. Translating gives CCARVIGVSIYEQYF.

There are a few counts of this clonotype. The chain is built from TRBV11-2 and TRBJ2-7, with TRBD2 matching over 11 bases. CDR3 length: 17 amino acids. CDR1 and CDR2 (germline): SGHAT, FQNNGV. Trimming cost V 4 bases and J 2 bases; bases outside gene matches: 10. The CDR3 spells CASSWRLAGSPTYEQYF. DNA of the CDR3: TGTGCCAGCAGCTGGAGACTAGCGGGAAGTCCAACCTACGAGCAGTACTTC.

This clonotype appeared a few times. V usage is TRBV12-5 and J usage is TRBJ2-5; D is perhaps TRBD1 or TRBD2 (5 bases each). The CDR3 runs 17 residues. The V gene lost 1 base and the J gene lost 5 bases, with 20 bases spanning the gap. In germline, CDR1 is LGHNT, CDR2 FRNRAP. CDR3 sequence: CASGLGVGEGSVETQYF. The CDR3 coding sequence is TGTGCTAGTGGTTTGGGTGTAGGAGAGGGGTCAGTGGAGACCCAGTACTTC.

This clonotype was observed a few times. The gene calls are TRBV29-1 and TRBJ2-5, with 11 bases matching TRBD2. Trimming at V came to 3 bases and at J to 4 bases, leaving 13 bases not matched to a gene. Germline CDR1 is SQVTM and CDR2 is ANQGSEA. The length of the CDR3 is 17 residues. The CDR3 spells CSVERGLAALQGETQYF. CDR3 bases: TGCAGCGTTGAGCGGGGACTAGCGGCCCTCCAGGGAGAGACCCAGTACTTC.

The rearrangement links TRBV28 to TRBJ2-7, with 8 bases matching TRBD2. This CDR3 has 19 amino acids. Germline V CDR1 and CDR2: MDHEN, SYDVKM. V was pared by 5 bases and J by 1 base, with 19 bases of the junction left unmatched. As DNA, the CDR3 is TGTGCCAGCAGTCCTCCAGGGATTCCGCTGGGACTAGAATCCTACGAGCAGTACTTC. It specifies CASSPPGIPLGLESYEQYF.

This clonotype was detected many times. The chain recombines TRBV20-1 with TRBJ2-1; perhaps TRBD1 as D (6 bases). CDR1 is DFQATT, CDR2 SNEGSKA, per germline (reference sequence). This CDR3 has 13 amino acids. The CDR3 DNA sequence: TGCAGAGATCCCGGGACATCGACGAATGAGCAGTTCTTC. Its translation is CRDPGTSTNEQFF.

This clonotype was recorded a few times. V gene TRBV20-1 combines with J gene TRBJ2-5, with 12 bases lining up with TRBD2. The ends lost 5 bases at V and 2 bases at J; junction bases unmatched: 9. Germline V gene data show CDR1 as DFQATT and CDR2 as SNEGSKA (reference sequence). CDR3 length equals 16 residues. The CDR3 is CSAWPGTSGLQETQYF. CDR3 in DNA: TGCAGTGCTTGGCCGGGGACTAGCGGGTTACAAGAGACCCAGTACTTC.

This clonotype was seen a handful of times. The chain has TRBV7-9 and TRBJ1-1; D unresolved. The CDR3 runs to 13 residues. V lost 1 base, J lost 8 bases, and 11 bases lay in between. In germline, CDR1 is SEHNR, CDR2 FQNEAQ (reference sequence). In DNA form, the CDR3 reads TGTGCCAGCAGCTTAGTGGAGGGTGGAGAAGCTTTCTTT. Translated, it gives CASSLVEGGEAFF.

This clonotype was seen only a few times. The chain uses TRBV7-2 and TRBJ2-3; TRBD1 aligns across 9 bases. This CDR3 has 17 residues. After removal of 5 bases from V and 0 bases from J, the junction contained 9 bases not matched to a gene. CDR1 and CDR2 (germline): SGHTA, FQGNSA. CDR3 in DNA: TGTGCCAGCAGCCGACCGGGACAGGGTTATAGCACAGATACGCAGTATTTT. As protein: CASSRPGQGYSTDTQYF.

Ten or more counts support this clonotype. The chain combines TRBV29-1 with TRBJ1-2; D not resolved. Germline V gene data show CDR1 as SQVTM and CDR2 as ANQGSEA. This CDR3 is 11 amino acids long. CDR3 amino acids: CITDGLYGYTF. The CDR3 nucleotides read TGCATTACAGACGGGCTCTATGGCTACACCTTC.

This clonotype was seen only a few times. This rearrangement joins TRBV30 to TRBJ2-5; TRBD2 is a possible D gene (5 bases). The length of the CDR3 is 12 residues. V gave up 3 bases and J gave up 0 bases, with 5 bases separating them. Germline CDR1 reads GTSNPN; CDR2 reads SVGIG (reference sequence). CDR3 nucleotides: TGTGCCTGGAGCGGGAACCAAGAGACCCAGTACTTC. Translating gives CAWSGNQETQYF.

The chain carries TRBV20-1 and TRBJ2-7; 7 bases line up with TRBD1. J lost 6 bases, V lost 1 base, and 12 bases had no gene match. This CDR3 has 15 amino acids. Per the germline V gene, CDR1 is DFQATT and CDR2 is SNEGSKA (reference sequence). The CDR3, as DNA: TGCAGTGCTAGAGGCCGGGACAGTGCCTTCGGCGAGCAGTACTTC. This sequence encodes CSARGRDSAFGEQYF.

For this clonotype: This may stem from a read error, because a much larger clone lies one nucleotide away. V and J are TRBV7-2 and TRBJ2-3; D is uncertain. Trimming took off 1 base at V and 6 bases at J, with 8 bases between the two ends. CDR1 is SGHTA and CDR2 is FQGNSA in the germline V gene. There are 13 residues in the CDR3. CDR3 in DNA: TGTGCCAGCAGCTTAGAAGCTGCGGATACGCAGTATTTT. This gives the protein CASSLEAADTQYF.